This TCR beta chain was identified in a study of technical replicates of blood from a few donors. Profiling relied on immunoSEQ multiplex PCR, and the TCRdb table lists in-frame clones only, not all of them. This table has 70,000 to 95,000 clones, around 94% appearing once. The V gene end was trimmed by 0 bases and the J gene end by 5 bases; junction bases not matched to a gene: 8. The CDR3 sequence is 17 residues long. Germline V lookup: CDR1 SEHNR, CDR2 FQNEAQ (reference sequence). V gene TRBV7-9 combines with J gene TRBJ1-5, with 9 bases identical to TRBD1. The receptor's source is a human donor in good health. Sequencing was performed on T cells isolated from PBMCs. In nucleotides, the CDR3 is TGTGCCAGCAGCTTAGCCTACAGGGGGCAAGGGGATCAGCCCCAGCATTTT. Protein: CASSLAYRGQGDQPQHF. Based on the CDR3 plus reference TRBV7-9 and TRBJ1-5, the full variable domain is DTGVSQNPRHKITKRGQNVTFRCDPISEHNRLYWYRQTLGQGPEFLTYFQNEAQLEKSRLLSDRFSAERPKGSFSTLEIQRTEQGDSAMYLCASSLAYRGQGDQPQHFGDGTRLSIL.